The clone carrying this T cell receptor (beta chain) was recorded only once. The target antigen is unknown. A quantity of roughly 0.5 to 1 ug RNA underwent reverse transcription using random hexamers. TCRdb re-derived calls from the immunoSEQ multiplex PCR reads in MiXCR, one entry per CDR3 protein. This table has 150,000 to 200,000 distinct CDR3 sequences, over 85% appearing once. The data stem from a study of CD8 T cells in Susac syndrome. Sequencing of TCR beta was undertaken in CD8+ and CD4+ T cells derived from blood. It was negative isolation that provided the CD8+ and CD4+ T cells, whereas TEMRA cells were enriched by FACS. V gave up 8 bases and J gave up 7 bases, with 20 bases separating them. CDR1 is SEHNR and CDR2 is FQNEAQ in the germline V gene (reference sequence). This CDR3 comprises 14 residues. Overall study findings and caveats: The study's TCR sequencing and HLA analysis drew on a certain number of individuals. That number was acknowledged as relatively small.

This chain joins TRBV7-9 and TRBJ2-5; D uncertain. The TCR was taken from a human donor in good health. The sequenced sample consisted of CD4+ T cells from PBMCs. The CDR3 protein is CASATLGTDATQYF. In DNA form, the CDR3 reads TGTGCCAGCGCGACGTTGGGCACGGATGCGACCCAGTACTTC. The complete variable domain, with remaining parts taken from reference TRBV7-9 and TRBJ2-5, reads DTGVSQNPRHKITKRGQNVTFRCDPISEHNRLYWYRQTLGQGPEFLTYFQNEAQLEKSRLLSDRFSAERPKGSFSTLEIQRTEQGDSAMYLCASATLGTDATQYFGPGTRLLVL.